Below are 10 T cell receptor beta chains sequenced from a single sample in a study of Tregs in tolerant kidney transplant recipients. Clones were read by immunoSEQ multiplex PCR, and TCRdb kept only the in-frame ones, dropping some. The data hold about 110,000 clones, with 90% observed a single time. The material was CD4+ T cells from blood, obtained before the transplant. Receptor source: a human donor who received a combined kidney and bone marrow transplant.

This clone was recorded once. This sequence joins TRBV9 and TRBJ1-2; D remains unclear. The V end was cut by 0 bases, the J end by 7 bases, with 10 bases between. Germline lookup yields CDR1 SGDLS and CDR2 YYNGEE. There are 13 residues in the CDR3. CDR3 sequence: CASSVGAGRGYTF. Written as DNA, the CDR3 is TGTGCCAGCAGCGTAGGGGCAGGTCGTGGCTACACCTTC.

CDR3 region: CATSSDSLFVGNTEAFF. For the CDR3, the DNA is TGTGCCACCAGCAGCGACAGTTTGTTCGTGGGGAACACTGAAGCTTTCTTT. This chain joins TRBV15 and TRBJ1-1; weak D call: TRBD1 (5 bases). V shed 3 bases and J shed 1 base, with 18 bases lying between them. CDR3 length equals 17 residues. Germline V CDR1 and CDR2: LNHNV, YYDKDF (reference sequence).

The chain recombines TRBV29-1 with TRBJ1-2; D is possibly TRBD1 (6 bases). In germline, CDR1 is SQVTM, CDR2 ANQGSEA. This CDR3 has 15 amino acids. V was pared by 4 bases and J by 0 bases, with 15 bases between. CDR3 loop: CSVAQGSGSNYGYTF. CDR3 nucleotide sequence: TGCAGCGTTGCGCAGGGGAGTGGATCTAACTATGGCTACACCTTC.

The CDR3 here is CASSDLTSGTDTQYF. The CDR3 region has the DNA TGTGCCAGCAGTGACTTGACTAGCGGCACAGATACGCAGTATTTT. This chain links TRBV6-4 with TRBJ2-3; 8 nucleotides agree with TRBD2. Germline V lookup: CDR1 MRHNA, CDR2 SNTAGT. CDR3 length: 15 amino acids. J lost 1 base, V lost 1 base, and 1 base had no gene match.

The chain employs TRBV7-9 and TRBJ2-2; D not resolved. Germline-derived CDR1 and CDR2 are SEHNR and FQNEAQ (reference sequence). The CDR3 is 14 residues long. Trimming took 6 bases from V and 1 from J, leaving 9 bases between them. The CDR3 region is CASRIPVNTGELFF. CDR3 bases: TGTGCCAGCAGAATCCCCGTGAACACCGGGGAGCTGTTTTTT.

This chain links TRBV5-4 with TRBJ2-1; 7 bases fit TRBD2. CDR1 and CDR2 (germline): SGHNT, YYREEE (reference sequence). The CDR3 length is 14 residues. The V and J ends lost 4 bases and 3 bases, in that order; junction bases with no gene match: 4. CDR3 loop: CASSLGGGYNEQFF. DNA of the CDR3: TGTGCCAGCAGCCTGGGGGGGGGCTACAATGAGCAGTTCTTC.

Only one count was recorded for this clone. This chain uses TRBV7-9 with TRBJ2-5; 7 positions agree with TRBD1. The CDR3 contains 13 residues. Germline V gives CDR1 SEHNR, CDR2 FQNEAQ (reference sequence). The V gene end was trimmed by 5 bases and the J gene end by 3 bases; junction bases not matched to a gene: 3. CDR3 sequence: CASSQQGKETQYF. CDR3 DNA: TGTGCCAGCAGCCAACAGGGGAAAGAGACCCAGTACTTC.

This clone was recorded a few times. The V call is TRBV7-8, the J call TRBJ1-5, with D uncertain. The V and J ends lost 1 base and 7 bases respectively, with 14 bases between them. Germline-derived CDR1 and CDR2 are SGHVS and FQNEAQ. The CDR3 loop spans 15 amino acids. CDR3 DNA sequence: TGTGCCAGCAGCTTAGAACCTCTAGGCTACCAGCCCCAGCATTTT. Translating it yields CASSLEPLGYQPQHF.

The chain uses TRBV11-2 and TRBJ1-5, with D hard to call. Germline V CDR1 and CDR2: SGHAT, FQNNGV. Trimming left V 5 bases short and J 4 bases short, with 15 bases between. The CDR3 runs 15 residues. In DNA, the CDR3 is TGTGCCAGCAGCCCCGGGGTCGTTTCAAATCAGCCCCAGCATTTT. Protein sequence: CASSPGVVSNQPQHF.

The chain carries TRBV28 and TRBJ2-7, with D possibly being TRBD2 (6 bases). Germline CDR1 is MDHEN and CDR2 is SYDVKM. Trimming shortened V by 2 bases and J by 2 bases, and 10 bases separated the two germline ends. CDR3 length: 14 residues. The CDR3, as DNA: TGTGCCAGCAGTTTAGCGGGGCTGACCTACGAGCAGTACTTC. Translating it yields CASSLAGLTYEQYF.